The clone carrying this T cell receptor beta chain has a count of ten or more. Its antigen is unknown. This entry belongs to a study of T cells in Graves' hyperthyroidism and ophthalmopathy. The CDR3 contains 13 residues. Germline assignment: CDR1 SGHRS and CDR2 YFSETQ. The germline V and J ends were trimmed by 2 bases and 4 bases, with 10 bases remaining between them. Template material for amplifying TCR beta CDR3 regions consisted of RNA transcripts. Using the HTBI primer set, a first-round RT-PCR was run on the TCR CDR3. In TCRdb, the multiplex PCR reads were re-called with MiXCR into one record per CDR3 protein. The sample consists of 600,000 to 750,000 distinct CDR3 sequences, around a sixth of them appearing once. Findings and caveats of the study: The majority of expanded thyroid clonotypes above 0.001 also appeared in blood.

This rearrangement joins TRBV5-1 to TRBJ2-7; D remains unclear. The sample consisted of blood. The TCR originated in a man in his fifties with Graves' hyperthyroidism. As DNA, the CDR3 is TGCGCCAGCAGCTTCACGGAAGAATACGAGCAGTACTTC. It encodes CASSFTEEYEQYF.